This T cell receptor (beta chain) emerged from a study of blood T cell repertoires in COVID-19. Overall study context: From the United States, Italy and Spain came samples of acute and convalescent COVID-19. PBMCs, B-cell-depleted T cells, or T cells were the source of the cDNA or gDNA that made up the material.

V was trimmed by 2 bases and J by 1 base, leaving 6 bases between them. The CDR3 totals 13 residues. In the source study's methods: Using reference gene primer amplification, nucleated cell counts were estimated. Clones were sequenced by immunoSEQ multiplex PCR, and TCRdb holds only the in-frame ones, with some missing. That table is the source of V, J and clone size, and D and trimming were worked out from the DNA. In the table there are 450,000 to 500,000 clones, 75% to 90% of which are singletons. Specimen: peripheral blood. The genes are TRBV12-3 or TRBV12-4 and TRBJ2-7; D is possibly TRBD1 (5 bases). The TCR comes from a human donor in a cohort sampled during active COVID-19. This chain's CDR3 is CASSLKGSYEQYF. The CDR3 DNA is TGTGCCAGCAGTTTAAAGGGGTCCTACGAGCAGTACTTC.